A single sample gave rise to the 3 T cell receptor beta chains below, sequenced in a study of blood T cell repertoires in COVID-19. Some clones are missing from TCRdb's copy, which holds only in-frame ones; the method was immunoSEQ multiplex PCR. The table shows roughly 97,000 clones, with about 89% occurring only once. Sequencing was carried out using peripheral blood. These receptors were collected from a man aged 50-60 years with acute or convalescent COVID-19.

V and J are TRBV24-1 and TRBJ1-5, with D possibly TRBD1 on 5 matching bases. The length of the CDR3 is 15 residues. The ends were cut back, 2 bases at V and 0 bases at J, with 7 bases in the middle. Germline loops: CDR1 KGHDR, CDR2 SFDVKD. In DNA form, the CDR3 reads TGTGCCACCAGTGATTGGGGGGGTAGCAATCAGCCCCAGCATTTT. It translates to CATSDWGGSNQPQHF.

CDR3 sequence (DNA): TGTGCCAGCAGCGTAGGTGAGAGGAGTGAAGCTTTCTTT. Protein product: CASSVGERSEAFF. The V gene is TRBV9, the J gene TRBJ1-1; D gene uncertain. The CDR3 is 13 residues long. The germline gives CDR1 SGDLS, CDR2 YYNGEE. The ends were cut back, 0 bases at V and 7 bases at J, with 10 bases in the middle.

The genes are TRBV7-9 and TRBJ2-3; D remains ambiguous. This CDR3 region has 14 residues. V shed 4 bases and J shed 2 bases, with 10 bases lying between them. Germline CDR1 SEHNR, CDR2 FQNEAQ (reference sequence). Here the CDR3 reads CASSSPVATDTQYF. DNA for the CDR3: TGTGCCAGCAGCTCCCCAGTGGCCACAGATACGCAGTATTTT.